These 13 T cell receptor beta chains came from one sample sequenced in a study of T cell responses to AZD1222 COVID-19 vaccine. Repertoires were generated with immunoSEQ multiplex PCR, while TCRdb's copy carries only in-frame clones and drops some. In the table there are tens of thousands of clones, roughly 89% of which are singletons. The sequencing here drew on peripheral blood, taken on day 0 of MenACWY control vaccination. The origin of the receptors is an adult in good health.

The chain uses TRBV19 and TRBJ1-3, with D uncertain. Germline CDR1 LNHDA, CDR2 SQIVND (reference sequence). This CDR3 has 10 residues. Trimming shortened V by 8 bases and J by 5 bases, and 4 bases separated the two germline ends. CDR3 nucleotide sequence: TGTGCCAGTTTCAGAAACACCATATATTTT. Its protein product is CASFRNTIYF.

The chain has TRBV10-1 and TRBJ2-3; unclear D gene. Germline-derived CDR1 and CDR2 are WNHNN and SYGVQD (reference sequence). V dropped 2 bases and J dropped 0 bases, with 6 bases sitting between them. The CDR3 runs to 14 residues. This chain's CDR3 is CASSELYSTDTQYF. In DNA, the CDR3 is TGCGCCAGCAGTGAGCTTTATAGCACAGATACGCAGTATTTT.

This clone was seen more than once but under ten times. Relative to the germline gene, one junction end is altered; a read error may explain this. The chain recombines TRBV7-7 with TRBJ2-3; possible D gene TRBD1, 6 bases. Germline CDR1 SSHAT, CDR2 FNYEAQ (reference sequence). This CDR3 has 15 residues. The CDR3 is CASSPDSSTADTQYF. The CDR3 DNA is TGTGCTAGCAGTCCGGACAGTTCAACCGCAGATACGCAGTATTTT.

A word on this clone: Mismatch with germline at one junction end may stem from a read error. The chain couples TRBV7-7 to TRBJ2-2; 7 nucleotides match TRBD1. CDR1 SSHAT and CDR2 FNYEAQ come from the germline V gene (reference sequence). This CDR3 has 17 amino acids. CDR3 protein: CASSLNARDREAGELFF. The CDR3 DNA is TGTGCTAGCAGCTTAAATGCCCGTGACAGGGAAGCCGGGGAGCTGTTTTTT.

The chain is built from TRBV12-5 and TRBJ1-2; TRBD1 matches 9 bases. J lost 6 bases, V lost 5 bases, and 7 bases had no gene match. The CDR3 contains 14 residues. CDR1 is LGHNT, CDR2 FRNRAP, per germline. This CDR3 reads CASGTGTGINGYTF. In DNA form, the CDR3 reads TGTGCTAGTGGTACCGGGACAGGGATAAATGGCTACACCTTC.

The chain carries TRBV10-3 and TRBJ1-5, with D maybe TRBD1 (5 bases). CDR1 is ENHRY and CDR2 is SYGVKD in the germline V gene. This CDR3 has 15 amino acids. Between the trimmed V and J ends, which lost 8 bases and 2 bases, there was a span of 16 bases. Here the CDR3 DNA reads TGTGCCATCGGATCCGGGACGTCGGGCAATCAGCCCCAGCATTTT. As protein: CAIGSGTSGNQPQHF.

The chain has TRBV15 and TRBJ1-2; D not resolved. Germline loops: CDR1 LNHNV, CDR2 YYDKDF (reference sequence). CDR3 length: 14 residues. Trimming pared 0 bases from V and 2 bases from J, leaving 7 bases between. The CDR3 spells CATSRDVGNYGYTF. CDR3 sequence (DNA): TGTGCCACCAGCAGAGATGTAGGGAACTATGGCTACACCTTC.

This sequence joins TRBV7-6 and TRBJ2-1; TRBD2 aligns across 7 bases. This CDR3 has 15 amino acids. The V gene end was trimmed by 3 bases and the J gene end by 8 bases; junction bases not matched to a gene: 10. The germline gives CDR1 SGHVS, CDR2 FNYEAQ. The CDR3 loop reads CASSLGGTDTHEQFF. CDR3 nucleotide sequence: TGTGCCAGCAGCTTGGGAGGGACCGACACCCATGAGCAGTTCTTC.

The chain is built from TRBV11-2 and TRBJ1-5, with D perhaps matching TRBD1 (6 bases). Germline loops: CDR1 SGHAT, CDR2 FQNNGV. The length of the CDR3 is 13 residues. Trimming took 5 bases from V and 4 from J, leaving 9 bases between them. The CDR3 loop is CASSKDSNQPQHF. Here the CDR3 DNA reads TGTGCCAGCAGCAAGGACAGTAATCAGCCCCAGCATTTT.

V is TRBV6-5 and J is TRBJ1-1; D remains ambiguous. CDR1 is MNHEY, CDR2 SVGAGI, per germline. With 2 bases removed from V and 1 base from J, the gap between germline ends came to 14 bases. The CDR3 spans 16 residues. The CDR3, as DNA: TGTGCCAGCAGTTACCCGAAGGACGGGGAGAACACTGAAGCTTTCTTT. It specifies CASSYPKDGENTEAFF.

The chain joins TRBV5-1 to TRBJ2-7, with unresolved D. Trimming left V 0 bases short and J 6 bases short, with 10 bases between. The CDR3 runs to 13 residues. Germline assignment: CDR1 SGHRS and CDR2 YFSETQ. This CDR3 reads CASSLAVTGEQYF. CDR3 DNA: TGCGCCAGCAGCTTGGCCGTAACGGGCGAGCAGTACTTC. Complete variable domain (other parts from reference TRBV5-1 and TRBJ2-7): KAGVTQTPRYLIKTRGQQVTLSCSPISGHRSVSWYQQTPGQGLQFLFEYFSETQRNKGNFPGRFSGRQFSNSRSEMNVSTLELGDSALYLCASSLAVTGEQYFGPGTRLTVT.

CDR3 in DNA: TGTGCCAGCAGCCGGGGGACTAGCGGGGGAGTAGATACGCAGTATTTT. Amino acids: CASSRGTSGGVDTQYF. The rearrangement joins TRBV4-2 to TRBJ2-3, with TRBD2 matching 14 bases. The CDR3 is 16 residues long. The J segment lost 5 bases and the V segment lost 4 bases, leaving 5 bases of the junction unmatched. The germline CDR1 and CDR2 sequences are LGHNA and YNFKEQ.

The CDR3 DNA reads as TGTGCCAGCAGCCTAGGGACAGCGTCCGATAATTCACCCCTCCACTTT. This translates into CASSLGTASDNSPLHF. J is TRBJ1-6 and V is TRBV7-6, with 7 bases identical to TRBD1. The CDR3 is 16 residues long. J was trimmed by 5 bases and V by 5 bases; bases with no gene match: 9. In germline, CDR1 is SGHVS, CDR2 FNYEAQ.